This TCR beta chain stems from a study of cytomegalovirus exposure and HLA in healthy donors. Overall study findings and caveats: Across donors, most TCRs were seen rarely, yet some public ones were widespread. TCR beta chains associated with HLA were, in a later analysis, more clonally expanded than equally common others.

V shed 2 bases and J shed 0 bases, with 11 bases lying between them. CDR1 and CDR2 (germline): SEHNR, FQNEAQ (reference sequence). The CDR3 is 15 residues long. A multiplex PCR was run with 60 Vbeta primers and 13 Jbeta primers. Clones were read by immunoSEQ multiplex PCR, and TCRdb kept only the in-frame ones, dropping some. The sample contains approximately 130,000 clones, approximately 84% of which appear only once. As regards this clone: The antigen is undetermined.

This clonotype was sampled from a boy aged 2 to 10 in good health and CMV-seronegative. The rearrangement joins TRBV7-9 to TRBJ2-7, with a weak D call TRBD2 (6 bases). The sample taken for sequencing was PBMCs. The CDR3 DNA is TGTGCCAGCAGCTTATCGGGAGAAAGCTCCTACGAGCAGTACGTC. Its protein product is CASSLSGESSYEQYV.